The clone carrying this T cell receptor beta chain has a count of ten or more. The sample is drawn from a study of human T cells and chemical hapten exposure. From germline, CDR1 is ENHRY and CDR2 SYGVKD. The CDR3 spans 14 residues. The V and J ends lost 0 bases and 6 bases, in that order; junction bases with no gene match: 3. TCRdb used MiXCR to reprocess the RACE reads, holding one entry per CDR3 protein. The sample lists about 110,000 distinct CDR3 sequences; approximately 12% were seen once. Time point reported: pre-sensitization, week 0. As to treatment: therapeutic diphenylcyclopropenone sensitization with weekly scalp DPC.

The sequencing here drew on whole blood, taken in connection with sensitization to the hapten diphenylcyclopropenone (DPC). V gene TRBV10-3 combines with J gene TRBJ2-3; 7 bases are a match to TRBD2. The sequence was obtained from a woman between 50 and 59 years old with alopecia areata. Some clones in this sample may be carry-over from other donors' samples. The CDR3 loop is CAISESGRADTQYF. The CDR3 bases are TGTGCCATCAGTGAGTCGGGGAGGGCTGATACGCAGTATTTT.